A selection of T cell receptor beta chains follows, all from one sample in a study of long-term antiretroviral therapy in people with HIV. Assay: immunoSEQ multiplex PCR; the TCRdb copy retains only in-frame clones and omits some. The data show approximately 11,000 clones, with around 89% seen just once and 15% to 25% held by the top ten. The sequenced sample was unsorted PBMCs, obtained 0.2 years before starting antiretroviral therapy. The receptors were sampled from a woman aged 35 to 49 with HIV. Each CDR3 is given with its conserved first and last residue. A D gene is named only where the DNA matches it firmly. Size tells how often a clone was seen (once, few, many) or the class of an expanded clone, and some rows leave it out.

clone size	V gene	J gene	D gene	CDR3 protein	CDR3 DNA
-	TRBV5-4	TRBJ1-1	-	CASSLFGYTDTEAFF	TGTGCCAGCAGCTTATTCGGGTATACGGACACTGAAGCTTTCTTT
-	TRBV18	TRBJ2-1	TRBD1	CASSPGTDNEQFF	TGTGCCAGCTCACCAGGGACAGACAATGAGCAGTTCTTC
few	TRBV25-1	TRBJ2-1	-	CASSAGKDEQFF	TGTGCCAGCAGTGCGGGGAAGGATGAGCAGTTCTTC
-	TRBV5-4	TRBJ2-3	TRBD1	CASSSEGTGVIDTQYF	TGTGCCAGCAGCAGCGAGGGGACAGGGGTCATAGATACGCAGTATTTT
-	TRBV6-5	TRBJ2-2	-	CASRIPASGTGELFF	TGTGCCAGCAGAATCCCAGCGTCAGGGACCGGGGAGCTGTTTTTT
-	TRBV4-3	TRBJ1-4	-	CASSPSRTGEKLFF	TGCGCCAGCAGCCCTTCTCGGACCGGTGAAAAACTGTTTTTT
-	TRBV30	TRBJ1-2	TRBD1	CASTKQGADSYGYTF	TGTGCCTCGACAAAACAGGGGGCAGACTCGTATGGCTACACCTTC
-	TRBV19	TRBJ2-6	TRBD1	CASSRQGSGANVLTF	TGTGCCAGTAGCCGACAGGGGTCCGGGGCCAACGTCCTGACTTTC
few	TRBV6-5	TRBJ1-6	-	CASSYRRTPDSPLHF	TGTGCCAGCAGTTACAGAAGGACACCTGATTCACCCCTCCACTTT
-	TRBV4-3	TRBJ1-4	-	CASSQEIGEKLFF	TGCGCCAGCAGCCAAGAGATCGGTGAAAAACTGTTTTTT
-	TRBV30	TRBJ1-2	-	CAWSVSTNGVRYGYTF	TGTGCCTGGAGTGTATCGACAAATGGAGTCCGATATGGCTACACCTTC
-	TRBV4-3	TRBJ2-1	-	CASSQEYRGAPPYNEQFF	TGCGCCAGCAGCCAAGAGTACCGGGGGGCCCCCCCCTACAATGAGCAGTTCTTC
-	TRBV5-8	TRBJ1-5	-	CASSLETGSGGYQPQHF	TGTGCCAGCAGCTTGGAAACAGGGTCTGGTGGTTATCAGCCCCAGCATTTT
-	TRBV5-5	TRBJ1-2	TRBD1	CASSLTGTGYGYTF	TGTGCCAGCAGCTTGACCGGGACAGGCTATGGCTACACCTTC
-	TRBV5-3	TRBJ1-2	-	CARKVLVVTYGYTF	TGTGCCAGAAAAGTTCTAGTGGTGACCTATGGCTACACCTTC
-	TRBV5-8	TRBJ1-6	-	CASSRGSYNSPLHF	TGTGCCAGCAGCAGAGGCTCCTATAATTCACCCCTCCACTTT
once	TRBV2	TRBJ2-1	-	CALRTRAYNEQFF	TGTGCCCTTCGGACGCGCGCCTACAATGAGCAGTTCTTC
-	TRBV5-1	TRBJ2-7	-	CASSPDGDYEQYF	TGCGCCAGCAGCCCGGACGGGGATTACGAGCAGTACTTC
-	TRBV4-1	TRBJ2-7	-	CASSQGGFGFAYEQYF	TGCGCCAGCAGCCAGGGAGGATTCGGGTTTGCCTACGAGCAGTACTTC
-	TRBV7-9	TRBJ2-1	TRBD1	CASSPGQRLDEQFF	TGTGCCAGCAGCCCGGGACAGAGGTTGGATGAGCAGTTCTTC
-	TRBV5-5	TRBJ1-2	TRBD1	CASSLETGFGYTF	TGTGCCAGCAGCTTGGAGACAGGGTTTGGCTACACCTTC
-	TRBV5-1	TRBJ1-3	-	CASSPGTRVRGNTIYF	TGCGCCAGCAGCCCCGGGACTCGTGTCCGGGGAAACACCATATATTTT